The 3 T cell receptor beta chains in this list originate from one sample, sequenced in a study of blood T cell repertoires in COVID-19. TCRdb keeps only in-frame clones here, not all; method: immunoSEQ multiplex PCR. The sample gives about 86,000 clones, approximately 83% of which show up once; roughly 32% is in the top ten. Specimen: peripheral blood. The receptors here all came from an elderly woman with active or convalescent COVID-19.

This chain links TRBV5-1 with TRBJ2-1; 8 bases map to TRBD1. The CDR3 spans 14 residues. CDR1 is SGHRS, CDR2 YFSETQ, per germline. Trimming took 0 bases from V and 7 from J; bases not matched to a gene: 3. This CDR3 reads CASSLGQGRNEQFF. CDR3 sequence (DNA): TGCGCCAGCAGCTTGGGACAGGGGAGAAATGAGCAGTTCTTC.

This clone was seen a single time. The rearrangement uses TRBV28 and TRBJ1-2, with 7 bases fitting TRBD1. Losses at the gene ends were 6 bases for V and 7 bases for J; bases not matched to a gene: 11. The CDR3 totals 14 residues. Germline V gives CDR1 MDHEN, CDR2 SYDVKM. CDR3 sequence (DNA): TGTGCCAGCAGACCCCCGACAGGGTTGCGTGGCTACACCTTC. Residues: CASRPPTGLRGYTF.

The chain employs TRBV4-1 and TRBJ1-2, with a weak D call TRBD1 (5 bases). The CDR3 sequence is 15 residues long. CDR1 and CDR2 (germline): MGHRA, YSYEKL. The V gene lost 0 bases and the J gene lost 4 bases, with 12 bases spanning the gap. CDR3 nucleotides: TGCGCCAGCAGCCAAGATGGGGGAGGGCTCTATGGCTACACCTTC. It translates to CASSQDGGGLYGYTF.